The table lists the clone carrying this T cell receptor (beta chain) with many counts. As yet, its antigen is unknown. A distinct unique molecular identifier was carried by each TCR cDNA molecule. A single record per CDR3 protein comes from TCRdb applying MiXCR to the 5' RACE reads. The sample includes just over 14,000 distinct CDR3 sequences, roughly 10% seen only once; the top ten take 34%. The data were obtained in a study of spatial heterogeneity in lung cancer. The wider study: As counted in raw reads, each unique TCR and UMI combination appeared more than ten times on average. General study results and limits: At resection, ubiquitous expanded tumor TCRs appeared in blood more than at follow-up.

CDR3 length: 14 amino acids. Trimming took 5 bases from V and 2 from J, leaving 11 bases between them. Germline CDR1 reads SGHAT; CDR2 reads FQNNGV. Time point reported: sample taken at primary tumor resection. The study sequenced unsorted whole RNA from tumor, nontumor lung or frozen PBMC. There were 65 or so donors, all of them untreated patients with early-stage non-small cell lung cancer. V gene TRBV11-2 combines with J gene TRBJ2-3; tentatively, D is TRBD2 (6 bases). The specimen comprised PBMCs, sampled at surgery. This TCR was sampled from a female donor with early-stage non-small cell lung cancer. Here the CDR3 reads CASSPGLHTDTQYF. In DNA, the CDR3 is TGTGCCAGCAGCCCAGGACTACACACAGATACGCAGTATTTT.